The present T cell receptor beta chain was sequenced within a study of CD8 T cells in ankylosing spondylitis. Notes on the study in general: Reported data indicate significant enrichment of disease-linked clones within matched ankylosing spondylitis synovial fluid. Past studies reported some motif variants in reactive arthritis synovial fluid and blood. Characteristic of ankylosing spondylitis blood, it appeared, was a TCR beta motif comprising about eight highly homologous variants.

The CDR3 extends over 14 amino acids. Trimming removed 1 base from V and 3 bases from J, with 7 bases in between. A quantitative 5'-RACE method, one with molecular barcodes, was used to make TCR beta libraries. TCRdb reprocessed the 5' RACE reads with MiXCR, giving one entry per CDR3 protein. Of roughly 450,000 distinct CDR3 sequences listed, 25% to 30% are singletons. This clonotype was recorded a few times. Antigen unknown. The chain is built from TRBV12-3 or TRBV12-4 and TRBJ2-1; D gene unclear. The sequence was collected from a male donor with ankylosing spondylitis. The sample was blood, either unsorted or a sorted T cell fraction (not recorded which). CDR3 nucleotide sequence: TGTGCCAGCAGTTTAGATCGCTACTACAATGAGCAGTTCTTC. Amino acids: CASSLDRYYNEQFF.